The 15 T cell receptor beta chains listed next were all sequenced from one sample in a study of cytomegalovirus exposure and HLA in healthy donors. 60 Vbeta and 13 Jbeta primers were used in PCR. The data were produced by immunoSEQ multiplex PCR, yet TCRdb's version contains in-frame clones alone and is incomplete. Its listing shows 40,000 or so clones. Sample: PBMCs. These receptor sequences come from a male donor in good health and CMV-seronegative.

J is TRBJ1-2 and V is TRBV11-2, with 8 bases lining up with TRBD1. This CDR3 comprises 14 residues. V lost 5 bases, J lost 3 bases, and 5 bases stayed unmatched. Germline CDR1 is SGHAT and CDR2 is FQNNGV. CDR3 DNA: TGTGCCAGCAGCCCCCGGACAGGGCACTATGGCTACACCTTC. Protein product: CASSPRTGHYGYTF.

CDR3 amino acids: CASGQGYQETQYF. The CDR3 DNA is TGTGCCAGCGGGCAGGGGTACCAAGAGACCCAGTACTTC. This sequence joins TRBV18 and TRBJ2-5, with D possibly TRBD1 on 6 matching bases. The ends were cut back, 8 bases at V and 0 bases at J, with 10 bases in the middle. This CDR3 contains 13 residues. Looked up from germline, CDR1 is KGHSH and CDR2 is LQKENI.

V is TRBV6-1 and J is TRBJ2-7; possibly TRBD1 for D (6 bases). The CDR3 totals 12 residues. Per germline, CDR1 MNHNS and CDR2 SASEGT. V lost 6 bases to trimming and J lost 2 bases, with 8 bases between them. CDR3 residues: CASSEGAYEQYF. CDR3 DNA sequence: TGTGCCAGCAGCGAGGGGGCCTACGAGCAGTACTTC.

The V gene is TRBV7-9, the J gene TRBJ1-4, with 8 bases matching TRBD1. Trimming at V came to 5 bases and at J to 14 bases, leaving 10 bases not matched to a gene. Germline CDR1 reads SEHNR; CDR2 reads FQNEAQ (reference sequence). The CDR3 contains 13 residues. The CDR3 loop is CASSDQGAANLFF. CDR3 DNA: TGTGCCAGCAGCGACCAGGGGGCAGCAAATCTGTTTTTT.

The chain carries TRBV10-3 and TRBJ2-7; TRBD2 aligns across 8 bases. V was clipped by 5 bases and J by 6 bases; unmatched bases: 9. The length of the CDR3 is 14 residues. Germline CDR1 is ENHRY and CDR2 is SYGVKD. The CDR3 sequence: CAISSGTSFGEQYF. In nucleotides, the CDR3 is TGTGCCATCAGTTCCGGGACTAGTTTTGGCGAGCAGTACTTC.

V usage is TRBV19 and J usage is TRBJ1-1; no clear D. The germline V and J ends were trimmed by 7 bases and 3 bases, with 12 bases remaining between them. CDR3 length: 13 residues. Germline CDR1 reads LNHDA; CDR2 reads SQIVND (reference sequence). In nucleotides, the CDR3 is TGTGCCAGTAAGGGCGAGGGCTACACTGAAGCTTTCTTT. It is translated as CASKGEGYTEAFF.

The chain couples TRBV27 to TRBJ2-1; 8 bases fit TRBD2. Germline lookup yields CDR1 MNHEY and CDR2 SMNVEV (reference sequence). CDR3 size: 16 residues. V dropped 3 bases and J dropped 4; count of bases not matched to a gene: 8. CDR3 protein: CASSFGRGDPYNEQFF. The CDR3 DNA reads as TGTGCCAGCAGTTTCGGGCGGGGGGACCCTTACAATGAGCAGTTCTTC.

The chain is built from TRBV13 and TRBJ2-3; D is uncertain. Trimming stripped 3 bases from V and 6 bases from J, with 7 bases between. CDR1 and CDR2 (germline): PRHDT, FYEKMQ (reference sequence). CDR3 length equals 12 residues. CDR3 sequence reads: CASSFQLDTQYF. In DNA form, the CDR3 reads TGTGCCAGCAGCTTCCAGTTGGATACGCAGTATTTT.

This chain uses TRBV27 with TRBJ1-1, with D perhaps TRBD1 (6 bases). With 2 bases removed from V and 5 bases from J, the gap between germline ends came to 12 bases. The germline V gene encodes CDR1 MNHEY and CDR2 SMNVEV (reference sequence). There are 14 residues in the CDR3. CDR3 bases: TGTGCCAGCAGTTTAGGGGGGGACACAACTGAAGCTTTCTTT. Its protein is CASSLGGDTTEAFF.

The chain couples TRBV7-3 to TRBJ2-3; no firm D call. V was shortened by 1 base and J by 6 bases, with 8 bases between the two germline ends. The CDR3 runs 13 residues. Germline loops: CDR1 SGHTA, CDR2 FQGTGA. The CDR3, as DNA: TGTGCCAGCAGCTTAAGATTTAGTGATACGCAGTATTTT. It encodes CASSLRFSDTQYF.

The rearrangement uses TRBV27 and TRBJ2-7; perhaps TRBD2 as D (6 bases). This CDR3 comprises 14 residues. Trimming stripped 6 bases from V and 3 bases from J, with 15 bases between. Germline V gene lookup returns CDR1 MNHEY and CDR2 SMNVEV (reference sequence). The CDR3: CASSVAAGFYEQYF. The CDR3 DNA is TGTGCCAGCAGCGTAGCGGCAGGCTTCTACGAGCAGTACTTC.

The V call is TRBV30, the J call TRBJ2-1; 7 nucleotides align to TRBD1. Germline V gene lookup returns CDR1 GTSNPN and CDR2 SVGIG (reference sequence). Trimming at V came to 4 bases and at J to 7 bases, leaving 4 bases not matched to a gene. CDR3 length: 12 residues. For the CDR3, the DNA is TGTGCCTGGACTAAGACAGGGAATGAGCAGTTCTTC. Its protein product is CAWTKTGNEQFF.

The CDR3 DNA is TGTGCCAGTAGTTCCTCTATGAATTCACCCCTCCACTTT. It encodes CASSSSMNSPLHF. The chain has TRBV19 and TRBJ1-6; D uncertain. The CDR3 runs to 13 residues. The V gene's germline CDR1 is LNHDA and CDR2 SQIVND (reference sequence). V shed 5 bases and J shed 7 bases, with 9 bases lying between them.

This chain connects TRBV6-5 to TRBJ2-3; D is perhaps TRBD1 (6 bases). CDR1 is MNHEY, CDR2 SVGAGI, per germline. V gave up 7 bases and J gave up 10 bases, with 21 bases separating them. CDR3 size: 14 residues. Here the CDR3 reads CASTPGAGRGSQYF. In DNA form, the CDR3 reads TGTGCCAGCACCCCAGGGGCCGGCAGGGGCTCGCAGTATTTT.

The V and J genes are TRBV30 and TRBJ1-5, with 10 bases lining up with TRBD1. CDR3 length: 14 amino acids. The germline CDR1 and CDR2 sequences are GTSNPN and SVGIG (reference sequence). The ends lost 1 base at V and 4 bases at J; junction bases unmatched: 1. The CDR3 protein is CAWSGGQGNQPQHF. CDR3 in DNA: TGTGCCTGGAGTGGGGGACAGGGGAATCAGCCCCAGCATTTT.